This T cell receptor (beta chain) was recovered during a study of blood T cell repertoires in COVID-19. CDR3 length: 14 amino acids. V was pared by 2 bases and J by 4 bases, with 14 bases between. The V gene's germline CDR1 is SQVTM and CDR2 ANQGSEA. Repertoires were generated with immunoSEQ multiplex PCR, while TCRdb's copy carries only in-frame clones and drops some. The data show about 400,000 clones, about 89% seen once. This receptor was taken from a young woman with acute or convalescent COVID-19. Sequenced sample: peripheral blood. The chain links TRBV29-1 to TRBJ2-5; TRBD1 might be the D (6 bases). The CDR3 here is CSVEFSQGRETQYF. The CDR3 nucleotides read TGCAGCGTTGAATTCTCACAGGGTCGAGAGACCCAGTACTTC.